This T cell receptor (beta chain) was recovered during a study of T cell responses to AZD1222 COVID-19 vaccine. Overall study findings and caveats: Samples come after the peak T cell response, not at day 14. At baseline, just six AZD1222 recipients tested seropositive.

As concerns this clone: What it binds is not known.

The table came from immunoSEQ multiplex PCR; TCRdb's copy has only in-frame clones and leaves some out. Altogether 100,000 to 150,000 clones are present, about 86% being singletons, with the ten largest covering 12%. Germline V gene data show CDR1 as SGHRS and CDR2 as YFSETQ. This CDR3 has 13 residues. V lost 7 bases and J lost 6, with 14 bases in between. This sample comprised peripheral blood, obtained on day 0 of AZD1222 vaccination. The sequence derives from an adult in good health. The V gene is TRBV5-1, the J gene TRBJ2-1; D possibly corresponds to TRBD1 (6 bases). CDR3 DNA: TGCGCCAGCCGACAGGCTGGAGCCAATGAGCAGTTCTTC. As protein: CASRQAGANEQFF.